Below, 32 T cell receptor beta chains from the same sample are listed, as sequenced in a study of molecular identifiers for immune sequencing clone quantification. TCRdb re-called the PCR reads with MiXCR, one entry per CDR3 protein. The table lists around 2,400 distinct CDR3 sequences, 15% to 20% of them singletons. Specimen: naive CD8+ T cells from blood, with Jurkat cell RNA spiked in. Subset defined: FACS-sorted CD8+CD4-CCR7+CD45RA+ naive T cells. These receptors all stem from a human donor in good health. Some libraries in this study had Jurkat cell RNA spiked in.

This sequence joins TRBV28 and TRBJ2-1; 11 bases are a match to TRBD1. Trimming removed 6 bases from V and 4 bases from J; junction bases left unmatched: 5. Germline loops: CDR1 MDHEN, CDR2 SYDVKM. The CDR3 consists of 15 residues. CDR3 sequence: CASRTRDRGYNEQFF. CDR3 sequence (DNA): TGTGCCAGCAGGACTAGGGACAGGGGGTACAATGAGCAGTTCTTC.

By its share, this clonotype is medium-sized. This chain links TRBV7-2 with TRBJ2-7; D is unresolved. Trimming pared 2 bases from V and 2 bases from J, leaving 4 bases between. Germline V gives CDR1 SGHTA, CDR2 FQGNSA. This CDR3 comprises 12 residues. The CDR3 here is CASSLFAYEQYF. CDR3 in DNA: TGTGCCAGCAGCTTATTTGCCTACGAGCAGTACTTC.

V and J are TRBV7-8 and TRBJ2-5; D remains unclear. V was clipped by 5 bases and J by 5 bases, with 12 bases between them. The length of the CDR3 is 13 residues. Germline V gives CDR1 SGHVS, CDR2 FQNEAQ. This CDR3 is CASSTTVYETQYF. The CDR3 coding sequence is TGTGCCAGCAGCACAACTGTCTATGAGACCCAGTACTTC.

This clonotype is judged medium-sized. V gene TRBV6-6 combines with J gene TRBJ2-5, with TRBD2 matching 8 bases. This CDR3 has 17 residues. V gave up 2 bases and J gave up 3 bases; unmatched junction bases: 11. Germline CDR1 MNHNY, CDR2 SVGAGI (reference sequence). CDR3 loop: CASSYIMGTSGEETQYF. In nucleotides, the CDR3 is TGTGCCAGCAGTTACATTATGGGTACTAGCGGAGAAGAGACCCAGTACTTC.

This clonotype is medium-sized (0.01 to 0.1%). The genes are TRBV6-2 or TRBV6-3 and TRBJ2-7, with 8 bases matching TRBD1. This CDR3 is built from 15 residues. Germline CDR1 MNHEY, CDR2 SVGEGT. The J segment lost 2 bases and the V segment lost 2 bases, leaving 5 bases of the junction unmatched. CDR3 region: CASSYLRTGTYEQYF. The DNA of the CDR3 is TGTGCCAGCAGTTACCTAAGGACAGGGACCTACGAGCAGTACTTC.

In its sample, this clonotype ranks as medium-sized (0.01 to 0.1%). The chain is built from TRBV7-9 and TRBJ2-7, with TRBD1 matching 7 bases. V was pared by 3 bases and J by 2 bases, with 4 bases of the junction left unmatched. The CDR3 spans 14 residues. Per the germline V gene, CDR1 is SEHNR and CDR2 is FQNEAQ (reference sequence). CDR3 in amino acids: CASSFRTGPYEQYF. DNA for the CDR3: TGTGCCAGCAGCTTTAGGACAGGCCCCTACGAGCAGTACTTC.

Notes on this clonotype: Lacking the conserved final phenylalanine or tryptophan, this CDR3 likely reflects a read error. The V gene is TRBV27, the J gene TRBJ2-1; D is undetermined. The V and J ends lost 8 bases and 3 bases respectively, with 11 bases between them. CDR1 MNHEY and CDR2 SMNVEV come from the germline V gene (reference sequence). This CDR3 is built from 13 residues. This chain's CDR3 is CASLDILYNEQFS. Written as DNA, the CDR3 is TGTGCCAGCTTAGACATACTCTACAATGAGCAGTTCTCC.

Sample share makes this clonotype medium-sized. This rearrangement joins TRBV7-3 to TRBJ2-3; the D gene is possibly TRBD2 (6 bases). The CDR3 sequence is 14 residues long. Trimming stripped 8 bases from V and 2 bases from J, with 14 bases between. CDR1 is SGHTA and CDR2 is FQGTGA in the germline V gene. The CDR3 region has the DNA TGTGCCAGCTCTGGCGGGACCGCCACAGATACGCAGTATTTT. As protein: CASSGGTATDTQYF.

In its sample, this clonotype is medium-sized. The chain couples TRBV4-2 to TRBJ2-7; a weak D match, TRBD2 (6 bases). Germline CDR1 and CDR2: LGHNA and YNFKEQ. V dropped 2 bases and J dropped 2 bases, with 16 bases sitting between them. This CDR3 comprises 16 residues. CDR3 sequence: CASSQSPGTSPYEQYF. The CDR3 region has the DNA TGTGCCAGCAGCCAATCACCCGGGACTTCTCCCTACGAGCAGTACTTC.

Comment on this clonotype: The conserved phenylalanine or tryptophan is not found at the CDR3 terminus, so this likely reflects a read error. It is unclear where the CDR3 begins or ends on the DNA, so no DNA is shown, and the CDR3 is as TCRdb lists it. The chain has TRBV29-1 and TRBJ2-1; TRBD2 is taken as the D call from the table, unchecked against the DNA. CDR1 SQVTM and CDR2 ANQGSEA come from the germline V gene. Ends included, the CDR3 has 13 residues. CDR3 protein: CSVGPNSDNEQLL.

This clonotype was counted between two and nine times. This may arise from a read error, as a much more abundant clone is one base away. This sequence joins TRBV28 and TRBJ1-5; D unresolved. Germline CDR1 is MDHEN and CDR2 is SYDVKM. This CDR3 contains 13 residues. The CDR3 sequence is CTSSPRENQPQHF. The CDR3 region has the DNA TGTACCAGCAGCCCAAGAGAGAATCAGCCCCAGCATTTT.

This clonotype is classed as medium-sized. The V gene is TRBV4-1, the J gene TRBJ2-7; no firm D call. The V end was cut by 0 bases, the J end by 1 base, with 1 base between. Per the germline V gene, CDR1 is MGHRA and CDR2 is YSYEKL. The CDR3 consists of 12 residues. CDR3 DNA sequence: TGCGCCAGCAGCCAAGATTCCTACGAGCAGTACTTC. This sequence encodes CASSQDSYEQYF.

This clonotype ranks as medium-sized (0.01 to 0.1%). V and J are TRBV28 and TRBJ2-3; either TRBD1 or TRBD2 may fit D (6 bases each). Germline loops: CDR1 MDHEN, CDR2 SYDVKM. The V gene lost 6 bases and the J gene lost 4 bases, with 11 bases spanning the gap. The CDR3 loop spans 13 amino acids. CDR3 DNA sequence: TGTGCCAGCAGGGACCGGGGGCCAGATACGCAGTATTTT. Amino acid sequence: CASRDRGPDTQYF.

The rearrangement links TRBV5-1 to TRBJ2-1; no firm D call. The V gene's germline CDR1 is SGHRS and CDR2 YFSETQ. The CDR3 loop spans 18 amino acids. The CDR3 bases are TGCACTGGCAAGAAGGTAAATATCGCCCAGAGCTCCTACAATGAGCAGTTCTTC. It yields the protein CTGKKVNIAQSSYNEQFF.

This clonotype is categorized as medium-sized. The chain carries TRBV28 and TRBJ1-4; D unclear. The germline CDR1 and CDR2 sequences are MDHEN and SYDVKM. The CDR3 covers 14 residues. V lost 5 bases and J lost 13, with 20 bases in between. CDR3 amino acids: CASSGRRVYSGLFF. CDR3 nucleotide sequence: TGTGCCAGCAGTGGACGGCGGGTATATTCGGGACTGTTTTTT.

Within the sample, this clonotype is medium-sized. The chain has TRBV2 and TRBJ2-1; tentatively, D is TRBD2 (6 bases). The CDR3 runs 11 residues. Germline loops: CDR1 SNHLY, CDR2 FYNNEI. The CDR3 sequence: CAEGSYNEQFF. Written as DNA, the CDR3 is TGTGCGGAGGGATCCTACAATGAGCAGTTCTTC.

By share, this clonotype counts as medium-sized (0.01 to 0.1%). The V and J genes are TRBV5-1 and TRBJ2-7; D gene unclear. Germline lookup yields CDR1 SGHRS and CDR2 YFSETQ. Trimming removed 0 bases from V and 0 bases from J, with 7 bases in between. The CDR3 sequence is 14 residues long. CDR3 bases: TGCGCCAGCAGCTTGGTTGCAAGCTCCTACGAGCAGTACTTC. This translates into CASSLVASSYEQYF.

This clonotype is termed medium-sized (0.01 to 0.1%). This chain joins TRBV4-2 and TRBJ2-2, with no clear D. V lost 1 base and J 4 bases, leaving 10 bases between the germline ends. The CDR3 contains 15 residues. Germline V gene lookup returns CDR1 LGHNA and CDR2 YNFKEQ. CDR3 coding DNA: TGTGCCAGCAGCCAAGGGCGAGCGAGCACCGGGGAGCTGTTTTTT. It yields the protein CASSQGRASTGELFF.

By proportion, this clonotype is medium-sized. This chain joins TRBV29-1 and TRBJ2-3; D is undetermined. The CDR3 runs to 13 residues. V was trimmed by 3 bases and J by 2 bases, leaving 9 bases between them. Germline V gene sequence: CDR1 SQVTM, CDR2 ANQGSEA. As DNA, the CDR3 is TGCAGCGTTGAGGCGACGACCACAGATACGCAGTATTTT. Translating gives CSVEATTTDTQYF.

By share, this clonotype counts as medium-sized (0.01 to 0.1%). The chain carries TRBV7-9 and TRBJ2-1, with D unclear. Germline CDR1 reads SEHNR; CDR2 reads FQNEAQ (reference sequence). This CDR3 has 13 residues. V was clipped by 0 bases and J by 5 bases, with 5 bases between them. In nucleotides, the CDR3 is TGTGCCAGCAGCTTAGCCCGGGACAATGAGCAGTTCTTC. Its protein product is CASSLARDNEQFF.

By share, this clonotype ranks as large. The V gene is TRBV5-1, the J gene TRBJ2-7; either TRBD1 or TRBD2 may fit D (5 bases each). With 4 bases removed from V and 0 bases from J, the gap between germline ends came to 11 bases. The CDR3 has 14 amino acids. Germline CDR1 and CDR2: SGHRS and YFSETQ. The CDR3 protein is CASSVGETSYEQYF. In DNA, the CDR3 is TGCGCCAGCAGCGTGGGGGAGACCTCCTACGAGCAGTACTTC.

This clonotype rates as large (0.1 to 1%). This chain connects TRBV4-3 to TRBJ2-7; D unresolved. The V end was cut by 2 bases, the J end by 6 bases, with 17 bases between. The CDR3 runs to 15 residues. The germline gives CDR1 LGHNA, CDR2 YSLEER. CDR3 in DNA: TGCGCCAGCAGCCAACAGGCTTCTCCTTCTCTCGAGCAGTACTTC. Translated, it gives CASSQQASPSLEQYF.

This clonotype was observed a handful of times. This rearrangement joins TRBV28 to TRBJ2-7; D remains unclear. Germline-derived CDR1 and CDR2 are MDHEN and SYDVKM. Between the trimmed V and J ends, which lost 3 bases and 3 bases, there was a span of 6 bases. This CDR3 comprises 12 residues. The CDR3 sequence is CASSFSLYEQYF. The CDR3 region has the DNA TGTGCCAGCAGTTTCTCCCTCTACGAGCAGTACTTC. Complete variable domain (other parts from reference TRBV28 and TRBJ2-7): DVKVTQSSRYLVKRTGEKVFLECVQDMDHENMFWYRQDPGLGLRLIYFSYDVKMKEKGDIPEGYSVSREKKERFSLILESASTNQTSMYLCASSFSLYEQYFGPGTRLTVT.

This clonotype is deemed medium-sized (0.01 to 0.1%). The chain employs TRBV12-5 and TRBJ1-1, with D unclear. Germline CDR1 and CDR2: LGHNT and FRNRAP. The CDR3 is 11 amino acids. V was pared by 9 bases and J by 6 bases, with 11 bases between. This CDR3 is CASADNSEAFF. The DNA of the CDR3 is TGTGCTAGCGCAGACAACTCTGAAGCTTTCTTT.

Within the sample, this clonotype is medium-sized (0.01 to 0.1%). J is TRBJ2-5 and V is TRBV4-2; D tentatively fits TRBD1 or TRBD2 (5 bases each). Trimming removed 1 base from V and 5 bases from J, with 17 bases in between. Germline assignment: CDR1 LGHNA and CDR2 YNFKEQ. CDR3 length equals 16 residues. The CDR3 reads CASSQVRGLGSETQYF. The CDR3 DNA is TGTGCCAGCAGCCAAGTCCGGGGCCTGGGTTCGGAGACCCAGTACTTC.

Only one count was recorded for this clonotype. Given a much more abundant clone one base away, this may be a read error. The gene calls are TRBV29-1 and TRBJ2-1; no reliable D call. The germline CDR1 and CDR2 sequences are SQVTM and ANQGSEA. The germline V and J ends were trimmed by 7 bases and 7 bases, with 8 bases remaining between them. The CDR3 runs to 10 residues. CDR3 residues: CSAPENEQFF. CDR3 DNA sequence: TGCAGCGCTCCCGAAAATGAGCAGTTCTTC.

This clonotype is termed medium-sized (0.01 to 0.1%). CDR3 region: CAAETGTGTGVAFF. The DNA of the CDR3 is TGTGCCGCAGAAACCGGGACAGGCACGGGAGTAGCTTTCTTT. The V and J genes are TRBV4-2 and TRBJ1-1; TRBD1 aligns across 8 bases. Germline-derived CDR1 and CDR2 are LGHNA and YNFKEQ. This CDR3 has 14 residues. Trimming removed 11 bases from V and 10 bases from J; junction bases left unmatched: 18.

About this clonotype itself: A much larger clone is a single base away; this may be a read error. As the CDR3 is not closed by the conserved phenylalanine or tryptophan, this likely results from a read error. The V and J genes are TRBV6-2 or TRBV6-3 and TRBJ2-1; 11 nucleotides agree with TRBD2. The CDR3 runs 16 residues. V lost 0 bases and J lost 6; bases outside the gene matches: 4. Germline lookup yields CDR1 MNHEY and CDR2 SVGEGT. The CDR3, as DNA: TGTGCCAGCAGTTACTCAAGACTAGCGGGGATCAATGAGCAGTTCCTC. Its translation: CASSYSRLAGINEQFL.

This clonotype rates as medium-sized. The chain joins TRBV10-3 to TRBJ2-1, with D hard to call. Germline V gene lookup returns CDR1 ENHRY and CDR2 SYGVKD. V gave up 6 bases and J gave up 4 bases, with 16 bases separating them. The CDR3 consists of 15 residues. For the CDR3, the DNA is TGTGCCATCAGAACGGTAGGGTTCTTTTACAATGAGCAGTTCTTC. Amino acids: CAIRTVGFFYNEQFF.

This clonotype is labeled medium-sized (0.01 to 0.1%). The V call is TRBV3-1, the J call TRBJ1-4, with a possible D match to TRBD1 (6 bases). Trimming removed 5 bases from V and 7 bases from J, with 17 bases in between. The CDR3 has 15 residues. Germline V gene data show CDR1 as LGHDT and CDR2 as YNNKEL (reference sequence). CDR3 coding DNA: TGTGCCAGCAGCGCAACACAGGGTACTGGTGAAAAACTGTTTTTT. This encodes CASSATQGTGEKLFF.

This clonotype occurred a few times. The chain couples TRBV15 to TRBJ2-7; 7 positions agree with TRBD1. The ends lost 1 base at V and 2 bases at J; junction bases unmatched: 5. CDR3 size: 15 residues. Germline V gene data show CDR1 as LNHNV and CDR2 as YYDKDF (reference sequence). The CDR3 DNA is TGTGCCACCAGCAGAGCACGGGACAGTCCCTACGAGCAGTACTTC. This sequence encodes CATSRARDSPYEQYF.

The gene calls are TRBV9 and TRBJ2-7, with D maybe TRBD2 (7 bases). Looked up from germline, CDR1 is SGDLS and CDR2 is YYNGEE. The CDR3 length is 16 residues. V dropped 1 base and J dropped 2 bases, with 16 bases sitting between them. The DNA of the CDR3 is TGTGCCAGCAGCGTACGGGAGGACAGTGCCACCTACGAGCAGTACTTC. This gives the protein CASSVREDSATYEQYF.